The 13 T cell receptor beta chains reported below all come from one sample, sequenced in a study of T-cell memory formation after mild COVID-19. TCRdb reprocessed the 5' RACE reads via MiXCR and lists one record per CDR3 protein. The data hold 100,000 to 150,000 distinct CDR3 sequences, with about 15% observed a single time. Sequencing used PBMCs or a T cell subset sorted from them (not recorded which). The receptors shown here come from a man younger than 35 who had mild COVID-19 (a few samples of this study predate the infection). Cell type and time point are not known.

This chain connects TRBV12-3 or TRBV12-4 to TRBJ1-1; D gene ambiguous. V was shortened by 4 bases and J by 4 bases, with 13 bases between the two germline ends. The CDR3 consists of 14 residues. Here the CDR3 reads CASSSVNRGTEAFF. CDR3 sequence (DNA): TGTGCCAGCAGTTCCGTCAATAGAGGCACTGAAGCTTTCTTT.

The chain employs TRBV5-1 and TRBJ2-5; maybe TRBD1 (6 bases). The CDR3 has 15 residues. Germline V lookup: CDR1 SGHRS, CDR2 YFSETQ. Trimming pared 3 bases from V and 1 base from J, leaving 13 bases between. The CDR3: CASSSGQTFQETQYF. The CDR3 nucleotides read TGCGCCAGCAGCTCCGGACAGACCTTCCAAGAGACCCAGTACTTC.

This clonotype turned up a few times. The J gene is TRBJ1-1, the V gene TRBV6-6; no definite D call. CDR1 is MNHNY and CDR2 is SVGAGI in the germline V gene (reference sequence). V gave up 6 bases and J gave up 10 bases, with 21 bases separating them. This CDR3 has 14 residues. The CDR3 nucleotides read TGTGCCAGCAGACTAAGTGGCGAAGGTAAAGGAGCTTTCTTT. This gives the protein CASRLSGEGKGAFF.

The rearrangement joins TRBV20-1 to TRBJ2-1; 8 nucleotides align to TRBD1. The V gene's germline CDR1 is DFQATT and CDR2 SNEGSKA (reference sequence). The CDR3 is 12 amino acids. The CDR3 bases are TGCAGGACAGGGGTCCTGCGGAATGAGCAGTTCTTC. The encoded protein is CRTGVLRNEQFF.

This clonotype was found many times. DNA for the CDR3: TGCAGCGTAGGGAGCACAGATACGCAGTATTTT. Protein product: CSVGSTDTQYF. The chain combines TRBV29-1 with TRBJ2-3; D unresolved. The germline V and J ends were trimmed by 6 bases and 0 bases, with 4 bases remaining between them. CDR1 SQVTM and CDR2 ANQGSEA come from the germline V gene. The CDR3 has 11 residues.

In nucleotides, the CDR3 is TGTGCCAGCAGCGCACATCAGAACACTGAAGCTTTCTTT. This encodes CASSAHQNTEAFF. The chain has TRBV11-2 and TRBJ1-1; no definite D call. Trimming removed 5 bases from V and 1 base from J, with 8 bases in between. This CDR3 is built from 13 residues. Germline values: CDR1 SGHAT, CDR2 FQNNGV.

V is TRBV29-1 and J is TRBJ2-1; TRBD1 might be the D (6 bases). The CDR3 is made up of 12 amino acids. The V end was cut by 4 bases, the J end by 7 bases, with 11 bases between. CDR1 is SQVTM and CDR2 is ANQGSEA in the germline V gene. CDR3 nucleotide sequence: TGCAGCGTTGGGCAGGGGAAGAATGAGCAGTTCTTC. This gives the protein CSVGQGKNEQFF.

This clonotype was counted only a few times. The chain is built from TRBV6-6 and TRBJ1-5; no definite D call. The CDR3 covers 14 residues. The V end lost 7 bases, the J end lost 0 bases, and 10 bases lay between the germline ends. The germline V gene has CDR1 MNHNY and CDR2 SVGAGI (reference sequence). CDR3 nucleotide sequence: TGTGCCAGCACTTCGACCGATAGCAATCAGCCCCAGCATTTT. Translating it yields CASTSTDSNQPQHF.

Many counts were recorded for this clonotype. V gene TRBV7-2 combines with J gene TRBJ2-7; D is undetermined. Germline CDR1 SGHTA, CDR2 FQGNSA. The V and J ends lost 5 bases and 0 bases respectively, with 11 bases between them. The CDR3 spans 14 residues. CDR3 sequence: CASSRRPSSYEQYF. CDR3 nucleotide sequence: TGTGCCAGCAGCCGGAGACCCAGCTCCTACGAGCAGTACTTC.

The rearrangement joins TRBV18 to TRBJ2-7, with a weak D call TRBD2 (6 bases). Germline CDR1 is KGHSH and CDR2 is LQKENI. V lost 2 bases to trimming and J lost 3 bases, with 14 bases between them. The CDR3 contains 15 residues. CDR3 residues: CASSPGIADVYEQYF. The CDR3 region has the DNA TGTGCCAGCTCACCAGGGATAGCGGACGTCTACGAGCAGTACTTC.

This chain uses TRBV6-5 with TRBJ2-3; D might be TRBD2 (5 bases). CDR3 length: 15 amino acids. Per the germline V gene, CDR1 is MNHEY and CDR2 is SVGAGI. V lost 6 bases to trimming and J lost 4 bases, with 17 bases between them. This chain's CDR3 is CASRPGYRAPDTQYF. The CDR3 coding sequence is TGTGCCAGCAGACCGGGATATAGGGCCCCAGATACGCAGTATTTT.

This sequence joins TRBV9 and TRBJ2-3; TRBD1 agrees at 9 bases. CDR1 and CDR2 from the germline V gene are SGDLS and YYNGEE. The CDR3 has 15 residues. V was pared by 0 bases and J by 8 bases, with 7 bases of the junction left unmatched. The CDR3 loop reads CASSVVGTGSPTQYF. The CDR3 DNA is TGTGCCAGCAGCGTAGTAGGGACAGGGAGTCCTACGCAGTATTTT.

The CDR3 region is CASSRGLPSSYNSPLHF. DNA for the CDR3: TGTGCCAGCAGCCGGGGACTCCCGAGCTCCTATAATTCACCCCTCCACTTT. The chain combines TRBV6-5 with TRBJ1-6, with a possible D match to TRBD1 (5 bases). Germline V gene data show CDR1 as MNHEY and CDR2 as SVGAGI. V was shortened by 6 bases and J by 0 bases, with 15 bases between the two germline ends. The CDR3 spans 17 residues.